Here is one T cell receptor (beta chain) with its context. Its antigen is unidentified. Clones were sequenced by immunoSEQ multiplex PCR, and TCRdb holds only the in-frame ones, with some missing. Of approximately 88,000 clones in the sample, 80% were seen once. This entry is derived from a study of a mutant IDH1 vaccine in newly diagnosed glioma. On the study more broadly: The treated population exhibited a male proportion of about 60%, a female proportion of about 38%, and a mean age of about 40 years. Earlier care involved radiotherapy, temozolomide, or both, and the majority received both. Study findings and constraints: The study observed vaccine-induced immune responses in just over 90% of patients.

With 4 bases removed from V and 10 bases from J, the gap between germline ends came to 17 bases. The CDR3 contains 15 residues. Per the germline V gene, CDR1 is SGHTA and CDR2 is FQGNSA. The time point: baseline, week 1 (first vaccination visit). Treatment indicated: pre-vaccination baseline after standard-of-care therapy. Newly diagnosed WHO grade 3 or 4 IDH1-mutant, ATRX-lost astrocytomas were identified in the donors. The sample consisted of PBMCs, taken from a glioma patient treated with radiotherapy, temozolomide or both. The clonotype was recovered from a man aged 40-49 years with glioma. The chain uses TRBV7-2 and TRBJ1-6; D ambiguous. The CDR3 bases are TGTGCCAGCAGCTCCCTCGGGAGTACGGGATCACCCCTCCACTTT. This translates into CASSSLGSTGSPLHF.